What follows are 17 T cell receptor beta chains derived from one specimen sequenced in a study of blood T cells in healthy people across ages. For the second PCR, which ran for about 7 to 11 cycles, a sample-barcoded 5' primer and a J-beta primer mix were used. TCRdb re-derived calls from the 5' RACE reads in MiXCR, one entry per CDR3 protein. The table includes roughly 730,000 distinct CDR3 sequences, 56% detected once. The material sequenced was blood. Every receptor here comes from a man between 35 and 55 years old in good health.

Written as DNA, the CDR3 is TGCGCCAGCAGCCAAGGTCGGTCAAGCGGGAGATACGAGCAGTACTTC. It codes for CASSQGRSSGRYEQYF. The chain has TRBV4-1 and TRBJ2-7, with 8 bases identical to TRBD2. V was pared by 1 base and J by 4 bases, with 9 bases of the junction left unmatched. This CDR3 comprises 16 residues. CDR1 and CDR2 (germline): MGHRA, YSYEKL.

This chain uses TRBV6-1 with TRBJ2-3; 9 bases agree with TRBD2. V shed 6 bases and J 4 bases; nucleotides not matched to a gene: 11. This CDR3 spans 16 amino acids. Germline V gene lookup returns CDR1 MNHNS and CDR2 SASEGT. CDR3 sequence reads: CASRVSGRPLADTQYF. DNA for the CDR3: TGTGCCAGCAGAGTAAGCGGGAGGCCCCTCGCAGATACGCAGTATTTT.

The count of this clonotype is one. This chain links TRBV3-1 with TRBJ1-1, with TRBD1 identical over 7 bases. The CDR3 runs to 15 residues. V was clipped by 3 bases and J by 1 base; unmatched bases: 5. Germline-derived CDR1 and CDR2 are LGHDT and YNNKEL (reference sequence). CDR3 sequence: CASSQRGQRNTEAFF. CDR3 nucleotide sequence: TGTGCCAGCAGCCAGCGGGGACAGCGGAACACTGAAGCTTTCTTT.

The rearrangement joins TRBV7-2 to TRBJ2-1; the match to TRBD2 covers 13 bases. This CDR3 region has 15 residues. V trimming: 2 bases; J trimming: 8 bases; junction bases outside the gene matches: 3. The germline CDR1 and CDR2 sequences are SGHTA and FQGNSA. The CDR3 region is CASSLTSGRGDEQFF. The CDR3 DNA is TGTGCCAGCAGCTTAACTAGCGGGAGGGGGGATGAGCAGTTCTTC.

This clonotype has more than one count but fewer than ten. The chain combines TRBV7-8 with TRBJ1-5; TRBD1 matches at 8 bases. V dropped 5 bases and J dropped 0; count of bases not matched to a gene: 12. The CDR3 consists of 18 residues. Germline-derived CDR1 and CDR2 are SGHVS and FQNEAQ. CDR3 sequence: CASSLIARTGHSNQPQHF. The CDR3 DNA reads as TGTGCCAGCAGCCTCATTGCCAGGACAGGGCATAGCAATCAGCCCCAGCATTTT.

The gene calls are TRBV20-1 and TRBJ2-1; tentative D call: TRBD1 (7 bases). The CDR3 extends over 13 amino acids. The germline CDR1 and CDR2 sequences are DFQATT and SNEGSKA (reference sequence). Trimming cost V 6 bases and J 6 bases, with 15 bases left between them. In nucleotides, the CDR3 is TGCAGTGCCAGGGGGGAGTGGGGCAATGAGCAGTTCTTC. Translation: CSARGEWGNEQFF.

This sequence joins TRBV24-1 and TRBJ2-1; maybe TRBD1 (6 bases). Trimming stripped 3 bases from V and 4 bases from J, with 12 bases between. Germline CDR1 reads KGHDR; CDR2 reads SFDVKD. The CDR3 consists of 15 residues. CDR3: CATSDTGHIYNEQFF. The CDR3 bases are TGTGCCACCAGTGATACGGGACACATTTACAATGAGCAGTTCTTC.

This clonotype was recorded many times. The chain links TRBV4-2 to TRBJ1-1; 10 bases are shared with TRBD1. Germline assignment: CDR1 LGHNA and CDR2 YNFKEQ. Germline trimming cut 4 bases from V and 4 bases from J; bases unmatched to any gene: 6. The CDR3 is 15 amino acids. CDR3 region: CASSRDRGPGTEAFF. CDR3 nucleotides: TGTGCCAGCAGCCGAGACAGGGGGCCGGGCACTGAAGCTTTCTTT.

In the case of this clonotype: At one end the junction does not follow the germline gene, possibly because of a read error. CDR3 in DNA: TGTGCCAGCAGCCCTGGACAGGGCCGGACAGATACGCAGTATTTT. Residues: CASSPGQGRTDTQYF. The rearrangement joins TRBV5-1 to TRBJ2-3; 8 bases map to TRBD1. The CDR3 runs to 15 residues. Germline-derived CDR1 and CDR2 are SGHRS and YFSETQ.

This rearrangement joins TRBV29-1 to TRBJ2-5, with D unresolved. CDR3 length: 11 residues. The germline V gene encodes CDR1 SQVTM and CDR2 ANQGSEA. Trimming removed 5 bases at V and 3 bases at J, with 7 bases between. The CDR3 DNA follows: TGCAGCGTTATTGGGGAAGAGACCCAGTACTTC. Translation gives CSVIGEETQYF.

The table lists this clonotype with a few counts. The chain recombines TRBV29-1 with TRBJ2-5; D remains unclear. V lost 4 bases and J lost 5, with 11 bases in between. The V gene's germline CDR1 is SQVTM and CDR2 ANQGSEA. CDR3 length: 12 residues. Here the CDR3 reads CSVARNGETQYF. The CDR3 bases are TGCAGCGTTGCTCGAAACGGGGAGACCCAGTACTTC.

The V and J genes are TRBV4-3 and TRBJ2-6; D tentatively fits TRBD1 or TRBD2 (5 bases each). CDR1 and CDR2 (germline): LGHNA, YSLEER. This CDR3 spans 16 amino acids. Trimming took 4 bases from V and 2 from J, leaving 12 bases between them. This CDR3 reads CASSRDGNAGANVLTF. The CDR3 DNA follows: TGCGCCAGCAGCCGGGACGGGAACGCTGGGGCCAACGTCCTGACTTTC.

This chain joins TRBV12-3 or TRBV12-4 and TRBJ1-1; no clear D gene. The V gene lost 6 bases and the J gene lost 5 bases, with 10 bases spanning the gap. This CDR3 is 12 amino acids long. The CDR3 DNA reads TGTGCCAGCAGGCAAGTGAGGACTGAAGCTTTCTTT. Amino acid sequence: CASRQVRTEAFF.

This clonotype came up a few times. The rearrangement uses TRBV5-1 and TRBJ1-2, with a tentative D call TRBD1 (5 bases). The CDR3 length is 14 residues. The V end was cut by 7 bases, the J end by 0 bases, with 13 bases between. Germline loops: CDR1 SGHRS, CDR2 YFSETQ. Written as DNA, the CDR3 is TGCGCCAGCCGGGGGACGGATTCTAACTATGGCTACACCTTC. Its translation: CASRGTDSNYGYTF.

J is TRBJ2-7 and V is TRBV3-1; D gene ambiguous. Germline V gene lookup returns CDR1 LGHDT and CDR2 YNNKEL (reference sequence). Deletions cut 0 bases from V and 3 bases from J, with 9 bases between. CDR3 length equals 14 residues. CDR3: CASSQEWPGYEQYF. CDR3 bases: TGTGCCAGCAGCCAAGAATGGCCGGGCTACGAGCAGTACTTC.

V is TRBV9 and J is TRBJ2-7, with 7 bases identical to TRBD2. V was clipped by 5 bases and J by 5 bases; unmatched bases: 10. The V gene's germline CDR1 is SGDLS and CDR2 YYNGEE. The CDR3 spans 14 residues. CDR3 sequence (DNA): TGTGCCAGCAGTGCCGGACTAGTTCCTAACGAGCAGTACTTC. Protein sequence: CASSAGLVPNEQYF.

This clonotype was counted only a few times. The chain carries TRBV20-1 and TRBJ2-3, with D perhaps matching TRBD2 (6 bases). From germline, CDR1 is DFQATT and CDR2 SNEGSKA (reference sequence). V lost 6 bases, J lost 0 bases, and 25 bases lay in between. The CDR3 totals 18 residues. The CDR3 loop is CSAGGQGSGETSTDTQYF. CDR3 in DNA: TGCAGTGCGGGGGGTCAGGGTAGCGGAGAAACTAGCACAGATACGCAGTATTTT.